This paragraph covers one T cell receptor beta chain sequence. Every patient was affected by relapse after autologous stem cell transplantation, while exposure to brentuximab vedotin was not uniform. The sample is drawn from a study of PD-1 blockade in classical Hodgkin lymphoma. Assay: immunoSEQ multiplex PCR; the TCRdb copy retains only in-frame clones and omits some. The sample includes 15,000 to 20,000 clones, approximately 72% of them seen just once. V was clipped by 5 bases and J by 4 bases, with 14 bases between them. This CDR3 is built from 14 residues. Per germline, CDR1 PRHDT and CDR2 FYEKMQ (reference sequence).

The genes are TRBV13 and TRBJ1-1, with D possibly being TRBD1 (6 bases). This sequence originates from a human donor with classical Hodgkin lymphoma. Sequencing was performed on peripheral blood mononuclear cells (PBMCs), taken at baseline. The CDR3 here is CASSPGRGATEAFF. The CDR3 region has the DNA TGTGCCAGCAGCCCCGGTCGGGGGGCCACTGAAGCTTTCTTT.